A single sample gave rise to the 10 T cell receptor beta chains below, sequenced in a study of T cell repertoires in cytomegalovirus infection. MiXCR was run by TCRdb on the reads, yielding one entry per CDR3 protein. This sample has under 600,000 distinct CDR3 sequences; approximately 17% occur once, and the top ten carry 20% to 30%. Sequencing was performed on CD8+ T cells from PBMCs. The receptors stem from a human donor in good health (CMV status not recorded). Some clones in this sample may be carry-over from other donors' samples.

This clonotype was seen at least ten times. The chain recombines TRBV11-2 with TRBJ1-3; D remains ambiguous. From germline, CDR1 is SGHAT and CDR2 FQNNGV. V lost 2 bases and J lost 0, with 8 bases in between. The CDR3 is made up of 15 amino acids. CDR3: CASSLLRSSGNTIYF. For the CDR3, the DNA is TGTGCCAGCAGCTTATTGAGAAGCTCTGGAAACACCATATATTTT.

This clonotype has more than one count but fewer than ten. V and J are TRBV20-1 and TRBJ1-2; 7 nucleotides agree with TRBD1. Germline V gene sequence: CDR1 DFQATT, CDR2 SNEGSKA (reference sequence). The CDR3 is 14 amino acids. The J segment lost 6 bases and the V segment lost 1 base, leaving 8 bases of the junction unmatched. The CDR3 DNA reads TGCAGTGCTAGAGCTTTTGGGACAGCGGATGGCTACACCTTC. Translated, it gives CSARAFGTADGYTF.

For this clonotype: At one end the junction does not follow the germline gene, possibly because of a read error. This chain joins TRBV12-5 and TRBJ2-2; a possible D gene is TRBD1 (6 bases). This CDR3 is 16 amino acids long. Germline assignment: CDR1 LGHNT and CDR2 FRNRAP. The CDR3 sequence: CASGLGLGTHTVELFF. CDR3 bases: TGTGCTAGTGGGTTAGGACTCGGGACACACACCGTGGAGCTGTTTTTT.

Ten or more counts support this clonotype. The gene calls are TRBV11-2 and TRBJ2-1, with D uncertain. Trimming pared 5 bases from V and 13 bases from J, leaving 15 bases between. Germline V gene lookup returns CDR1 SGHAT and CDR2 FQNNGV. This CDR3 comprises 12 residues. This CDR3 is CASSTSRVYQFF. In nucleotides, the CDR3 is TGTGCCAGCAGCACGTCCCGGGTTTACCAGTTCTTC.

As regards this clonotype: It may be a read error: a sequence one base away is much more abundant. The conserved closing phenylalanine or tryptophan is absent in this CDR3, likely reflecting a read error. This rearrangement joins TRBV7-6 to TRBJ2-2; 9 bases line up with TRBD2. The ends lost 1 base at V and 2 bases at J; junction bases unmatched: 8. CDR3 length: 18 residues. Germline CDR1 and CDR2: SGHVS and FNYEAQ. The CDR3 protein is CASSLEVRLAGNTGELFL. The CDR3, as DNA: TGTGCCAGCAGCTTAGAGGTCCGGCTAGCGGGAAACACCGGGGAGCTGTTTTTA.

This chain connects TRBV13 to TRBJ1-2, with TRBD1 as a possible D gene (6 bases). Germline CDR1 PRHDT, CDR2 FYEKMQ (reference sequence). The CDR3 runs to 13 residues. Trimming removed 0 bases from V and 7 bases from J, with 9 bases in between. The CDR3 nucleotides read TGTGCCAGCAGCTTAGGTAACAGGGCTGGCTACACCTTC. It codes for CASSLGNRAGYTF. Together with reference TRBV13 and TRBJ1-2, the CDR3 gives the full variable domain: AAGVIQSPRHLIKEKRETATLKCYPIPRHDTVYWYQQGPGQDPQFLISFYEKMQSDKGSIPDRFSAQQFSDYHSELNMSSLELGDSALYFCASSLGNRAGYTFGSGTRLTVV.

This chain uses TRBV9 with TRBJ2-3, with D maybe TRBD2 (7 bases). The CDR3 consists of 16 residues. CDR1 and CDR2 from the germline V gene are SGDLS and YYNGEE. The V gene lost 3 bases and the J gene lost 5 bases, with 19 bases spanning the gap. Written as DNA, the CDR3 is TGTGCCAGCAGCGAGGGGGGGGAGGGCCGTGGAGATACGCAGTATTTT. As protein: CASSEGGEGRGDTQYF. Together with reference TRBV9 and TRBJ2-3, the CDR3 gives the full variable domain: DSGVTQTPKHLITATGQRVTLRCSPRSGDLSVYWYQQSLDQGLQFLIQYYNGEERAKGNILERFSAQQFPDLHSELNLSSLELGDSALYFCASSEGGEGRGDTQYFGPGTRLTVL.

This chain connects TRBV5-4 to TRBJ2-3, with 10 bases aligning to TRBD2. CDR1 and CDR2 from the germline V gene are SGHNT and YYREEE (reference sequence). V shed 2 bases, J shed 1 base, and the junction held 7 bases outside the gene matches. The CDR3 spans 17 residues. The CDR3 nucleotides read TGTGCCAGCAGCTTTGGAGCGGGGGGGGGCGGCACAGATACGCAGTATTTT. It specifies CASSFGAGGGGTDTQYF.

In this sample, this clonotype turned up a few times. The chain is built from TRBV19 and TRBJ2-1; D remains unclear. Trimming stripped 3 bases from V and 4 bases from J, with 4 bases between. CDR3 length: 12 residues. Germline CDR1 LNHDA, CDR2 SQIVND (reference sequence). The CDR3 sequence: CASSMEYNEQFF. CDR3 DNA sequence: TGTGCCAGTAGTATGGAATACAATGAGCAGTTCTTC.

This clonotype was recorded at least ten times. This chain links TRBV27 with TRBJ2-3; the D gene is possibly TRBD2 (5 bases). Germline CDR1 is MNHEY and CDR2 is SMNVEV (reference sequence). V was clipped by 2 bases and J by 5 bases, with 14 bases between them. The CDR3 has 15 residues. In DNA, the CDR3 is TGTGCCAGCAGTTTAGGCACACCTGAGGGAGATACGCAGTATTTT. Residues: CASSLGTPEGDTQYF.